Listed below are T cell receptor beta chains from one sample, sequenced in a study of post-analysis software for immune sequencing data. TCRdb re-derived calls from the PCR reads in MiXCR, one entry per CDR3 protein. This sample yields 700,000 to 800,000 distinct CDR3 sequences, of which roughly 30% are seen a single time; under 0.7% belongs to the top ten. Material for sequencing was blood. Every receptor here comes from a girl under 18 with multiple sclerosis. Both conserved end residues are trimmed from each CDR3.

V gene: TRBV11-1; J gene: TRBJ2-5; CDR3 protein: ASSSPDDREETQY
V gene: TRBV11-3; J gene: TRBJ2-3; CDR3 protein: ASSSPISGPGATDTQY
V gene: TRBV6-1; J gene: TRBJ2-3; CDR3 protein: ASSVGLAAFSDTQY
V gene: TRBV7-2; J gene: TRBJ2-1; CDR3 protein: ASSPGATRHNEQF
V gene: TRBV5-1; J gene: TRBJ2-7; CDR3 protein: ASSLGSTGSTYEQY
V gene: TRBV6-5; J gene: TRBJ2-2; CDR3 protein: ASSYVGGPNTGELF
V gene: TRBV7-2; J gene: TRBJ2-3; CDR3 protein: ASSLVGVADTQY
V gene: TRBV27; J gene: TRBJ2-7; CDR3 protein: ASSPGLADSCEQY
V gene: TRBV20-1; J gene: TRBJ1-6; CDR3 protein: SASGTRGSPLH
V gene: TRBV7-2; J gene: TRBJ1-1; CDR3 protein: ASSHPERRGTEAF
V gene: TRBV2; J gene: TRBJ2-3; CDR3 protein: ASSDPHGTSGSDTQY
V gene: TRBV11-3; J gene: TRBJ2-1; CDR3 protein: ASSPSRGLGVGNEQF
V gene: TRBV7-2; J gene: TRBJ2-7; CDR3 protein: ASSQTSGTYEQY
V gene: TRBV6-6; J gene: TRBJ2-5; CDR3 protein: ASSSDGGRSDQY
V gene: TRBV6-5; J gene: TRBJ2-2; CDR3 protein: ASSPAGPGELF
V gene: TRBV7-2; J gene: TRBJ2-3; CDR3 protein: ASSQSYRGPTSTDTQY
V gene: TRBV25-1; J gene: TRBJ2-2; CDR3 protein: ASSDRGGGTGELF
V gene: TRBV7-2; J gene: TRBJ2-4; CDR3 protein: ASSPRQGGYIQY
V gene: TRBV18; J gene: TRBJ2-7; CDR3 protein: ASSPEVGDLGEQY
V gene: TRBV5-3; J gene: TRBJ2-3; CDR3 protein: ARSFPQDSTDTQY
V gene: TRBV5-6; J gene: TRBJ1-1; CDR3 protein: ASSSIDRLNTEAF
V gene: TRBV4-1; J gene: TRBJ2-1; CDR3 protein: ASSQEGQGSQYNEQF
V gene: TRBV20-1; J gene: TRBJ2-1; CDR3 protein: SAEPGLSYEQF
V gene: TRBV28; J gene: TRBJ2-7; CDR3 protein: ASSFSVSYEQY
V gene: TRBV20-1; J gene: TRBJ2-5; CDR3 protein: SAEASGPGDQTQY
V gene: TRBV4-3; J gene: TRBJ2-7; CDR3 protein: ASSQVAWGGEQY
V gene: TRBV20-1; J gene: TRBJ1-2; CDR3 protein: SASEGEGYGYT
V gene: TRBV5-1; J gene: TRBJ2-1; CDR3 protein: ASSGTGTTDNEQF
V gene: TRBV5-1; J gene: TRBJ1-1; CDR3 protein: ASSSLQGGSTEAF
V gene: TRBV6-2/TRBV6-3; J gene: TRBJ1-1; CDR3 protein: ASSHAGAGRNTEAF
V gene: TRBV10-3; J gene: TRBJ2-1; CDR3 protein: AISESTGSWVNEQL
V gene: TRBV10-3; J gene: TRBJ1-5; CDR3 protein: AISESGGTGRPNQPQH
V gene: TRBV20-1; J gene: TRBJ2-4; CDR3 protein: SARDGQGDWTKNIQY
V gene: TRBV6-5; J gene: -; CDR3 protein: ASSYSGEETQY
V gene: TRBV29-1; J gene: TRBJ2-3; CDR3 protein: SVDGGGGDTQY
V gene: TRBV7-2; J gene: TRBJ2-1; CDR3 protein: ASSLAGYEQF
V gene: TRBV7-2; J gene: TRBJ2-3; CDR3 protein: ASSSKAARVTDTQY
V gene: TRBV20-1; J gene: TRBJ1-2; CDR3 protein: SASPNYGHT
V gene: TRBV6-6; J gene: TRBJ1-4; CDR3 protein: ASSYFRGLANEKLF
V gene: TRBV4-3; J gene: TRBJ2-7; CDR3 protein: AGSQGRHNEQY
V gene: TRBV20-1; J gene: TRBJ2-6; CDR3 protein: SARRLHSGANVLT
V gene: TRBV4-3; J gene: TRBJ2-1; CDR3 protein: ASGQDSSGEQF
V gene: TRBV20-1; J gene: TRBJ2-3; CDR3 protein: SARDGQGVFADTQY
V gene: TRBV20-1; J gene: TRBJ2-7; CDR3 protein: SATRTGQSSYEQY
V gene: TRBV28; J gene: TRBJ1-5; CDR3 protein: ASSLRLNDQPQH
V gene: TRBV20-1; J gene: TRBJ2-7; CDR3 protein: SARGLGSYEQY
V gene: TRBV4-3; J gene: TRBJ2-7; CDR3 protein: ASSQDRVRRLEQY
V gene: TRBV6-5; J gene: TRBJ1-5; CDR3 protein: ASRAKQGGNQPQH
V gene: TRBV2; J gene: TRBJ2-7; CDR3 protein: ASSYGLANREQY
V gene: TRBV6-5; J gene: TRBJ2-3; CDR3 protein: ASSYSVVGSPRGTDTQY
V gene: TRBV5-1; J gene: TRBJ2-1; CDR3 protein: ASSDTSGGYNEQF